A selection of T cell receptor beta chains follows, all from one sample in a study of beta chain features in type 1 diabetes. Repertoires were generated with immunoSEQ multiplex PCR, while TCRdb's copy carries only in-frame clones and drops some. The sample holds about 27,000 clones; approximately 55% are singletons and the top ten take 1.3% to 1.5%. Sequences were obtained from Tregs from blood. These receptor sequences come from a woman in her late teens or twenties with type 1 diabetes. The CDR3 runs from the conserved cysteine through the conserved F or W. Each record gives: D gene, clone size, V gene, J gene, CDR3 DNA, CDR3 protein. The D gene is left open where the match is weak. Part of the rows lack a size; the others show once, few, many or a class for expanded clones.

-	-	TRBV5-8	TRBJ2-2	TGTGCCAGCAGCTCTCAGGGTTTACCGACCACCGGGGAGCTGTTTTTT	CASSSQGLPTTGELFF
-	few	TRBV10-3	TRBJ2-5	TGTGCCATCAGTGAGTCGTGGGGCCAGCAAGAGACCCAGTACTTC	CAISESWGQQETQYF
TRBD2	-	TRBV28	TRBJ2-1	TGTGCCAGCAGTCCTAGCGGCCTCTCCTACAATGAGCAGTTCTTC	CASSPSGLSYNEQFF
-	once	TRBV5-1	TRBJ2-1	TGCGCCAGCAGCCCTGGAGGGCCGCTTAAAAGTGAGCAGTTCTTC	CASSPGGPLKSEQFF
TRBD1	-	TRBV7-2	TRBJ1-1	TGTGCCAGCAGCTTAGCGAGACAGGGCGGCACTGAAGCTTTCTTT	CASSLARQGGTEAFF
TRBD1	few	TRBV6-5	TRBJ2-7	TGTGCCAGCAACTCGCCGGGACAGGGTATCTACGAGCAGTACTTC	CASNSPGQGIYEQYF
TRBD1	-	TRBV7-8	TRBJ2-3	TGTGCCAGCAGCCACCGTCGGGACAGGGACACAGATACGCAGTATTTT	CASSHRRDRDTDTQYF
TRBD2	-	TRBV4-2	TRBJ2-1	TGTGCCAGCAGTCAGACGGGGAGCGGGAGCTCCTACAATGAGCAGTTCTTC	CASSQTGSGSSYNEQFF
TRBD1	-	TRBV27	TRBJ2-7	TGTGCCAGCGCCTACAGGGGGAGCATCTACGAGCAGTACTTC	CASAYRGSIYEQYF
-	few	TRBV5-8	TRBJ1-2	TGTGCCAGCAGCTTGGCCCCCGAGGCAGGGCGTTTTTCTAGCTATGGCTACACCTTC	CASSLAPEAGRFSSYGYTF
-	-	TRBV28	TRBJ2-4	TGTGCCAGCAGTTTGGAGGAAGCCAAAAACATTCAGTACTTC	CASSLEEAKNIQYF
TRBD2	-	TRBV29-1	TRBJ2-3	TGCAGCGCCGAAATCTCGGGGAGGGCCCCAGATACGCAGTATTTT	CSAEISGRAPDTQYF
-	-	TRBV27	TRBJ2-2	TGTGCCAGCAGTTTAAGGCCCACGGGCACCGGGGAGCTGTTTTTT	CASSLRPTGTGELFF
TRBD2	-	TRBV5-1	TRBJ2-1	TGCGCCAGCAGCGACACGGGACTAGAAGAATACAATGAGCAGTTCTTC	CASSDTGLEEYNEQFF
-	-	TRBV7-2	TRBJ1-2	TGTGCCAGCAGCTCCCGCGGTGCCTATGGCTACACCTTC	CASSSRGAYGYTF
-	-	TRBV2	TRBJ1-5	TGTGCCAGCATGCGACAGAGGGGGCAGCCCCAGCATTTT	CASMRQRGQPQHF
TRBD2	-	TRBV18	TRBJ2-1	TGTGCCAGCTCACCCGGGACTAGCGGGGCTAATGAGCAGTTCTTC	CASSPGTSGANEQFF
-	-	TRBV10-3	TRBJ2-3	TGTGCCATCAGTGAGGTGGGGAGTTGGACAGATACGCAGTATTTT	CAISEVGSWTDTQYF
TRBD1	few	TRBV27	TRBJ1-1	TGTGCCAGCAGTAACGACAGGGGAGGGGGCACTGAAGCTTTCTTT	CASSNDRGGGTEAFF
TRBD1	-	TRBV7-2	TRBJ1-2	TGTGCCAGCAGCCGACAGGGAGGCTATGGCTACACCTTC	CASSRQGGYGYTF